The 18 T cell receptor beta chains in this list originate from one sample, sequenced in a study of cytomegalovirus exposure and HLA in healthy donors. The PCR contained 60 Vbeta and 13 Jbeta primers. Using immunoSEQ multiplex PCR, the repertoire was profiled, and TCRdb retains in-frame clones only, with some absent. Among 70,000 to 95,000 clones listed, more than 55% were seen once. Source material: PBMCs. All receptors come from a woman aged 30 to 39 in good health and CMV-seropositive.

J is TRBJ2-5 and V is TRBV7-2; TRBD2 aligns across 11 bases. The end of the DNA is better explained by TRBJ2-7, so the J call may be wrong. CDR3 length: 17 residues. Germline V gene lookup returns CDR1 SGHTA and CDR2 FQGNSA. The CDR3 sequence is CASSLKPLAGAVHEQYF. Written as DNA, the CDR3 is TGTGCCAGCAGCTTAAAACCACTAGCGGGGGCCGTCCACGAGCAGTACTTC.

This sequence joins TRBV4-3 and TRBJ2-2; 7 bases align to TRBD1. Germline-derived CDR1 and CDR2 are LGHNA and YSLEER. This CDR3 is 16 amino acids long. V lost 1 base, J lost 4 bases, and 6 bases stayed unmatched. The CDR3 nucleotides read TGCGCCAGCAGCCAAGTCACAGGGGCCTTCACCGGGGAGCTGTTTTTT. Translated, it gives CASSQVTGAFTGELFF.

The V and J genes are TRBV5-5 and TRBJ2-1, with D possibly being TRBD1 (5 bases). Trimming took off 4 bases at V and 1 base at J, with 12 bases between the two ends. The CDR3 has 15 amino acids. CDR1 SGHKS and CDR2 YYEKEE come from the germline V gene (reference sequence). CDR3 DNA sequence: TGTGCCAGCAGCCCCGGAACAGGTTCCTACAATGAGCAGTTCTTC. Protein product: CASSPGTGSYNEQFF.

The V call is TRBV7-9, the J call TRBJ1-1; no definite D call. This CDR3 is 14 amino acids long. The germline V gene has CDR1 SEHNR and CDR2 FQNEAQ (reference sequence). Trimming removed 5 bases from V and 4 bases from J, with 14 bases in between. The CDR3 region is CASSPGGRSTEAFF. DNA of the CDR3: TGTGCCAGCAGCCCCGGAGGGAGGAGCACTGAAGCTTTCTTT.

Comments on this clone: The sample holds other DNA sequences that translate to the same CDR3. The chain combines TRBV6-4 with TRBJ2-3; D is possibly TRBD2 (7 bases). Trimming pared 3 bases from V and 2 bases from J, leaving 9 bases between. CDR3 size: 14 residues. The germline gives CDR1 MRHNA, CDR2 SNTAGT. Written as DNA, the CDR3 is TGTGCCAGCAGTGATGGGGGGGCCACAGATACGCAGTATTTT. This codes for CASSDGGATDTQYF.

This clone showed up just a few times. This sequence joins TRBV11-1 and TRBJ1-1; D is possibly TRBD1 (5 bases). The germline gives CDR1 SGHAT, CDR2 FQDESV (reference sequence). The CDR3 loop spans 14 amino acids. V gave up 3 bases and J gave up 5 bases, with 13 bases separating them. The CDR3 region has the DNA TGTGCCAGCAGCTTTCAAGGGGTAGGGACTGAAGCTTTCTTT. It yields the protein CASSFQGVGTEAFF.

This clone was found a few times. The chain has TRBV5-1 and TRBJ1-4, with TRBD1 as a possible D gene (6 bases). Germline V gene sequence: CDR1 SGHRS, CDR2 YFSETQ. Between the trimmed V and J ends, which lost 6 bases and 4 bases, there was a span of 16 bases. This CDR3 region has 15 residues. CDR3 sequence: CASTLAGASNEKLFF. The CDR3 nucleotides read TGCGCCAGCACCCTTGCGGGGGCCAGTAATGAAAAACTGTTTTTT.

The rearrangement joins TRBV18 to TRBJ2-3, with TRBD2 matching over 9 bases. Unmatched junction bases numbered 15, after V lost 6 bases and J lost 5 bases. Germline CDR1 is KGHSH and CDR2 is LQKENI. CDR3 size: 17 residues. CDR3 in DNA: TGTGCCAGCTCGCCTCCGGGACTAGCACAACTGAGAGATACGCAGTATTTT. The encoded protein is CASSPPGLAQLRDTQYF.

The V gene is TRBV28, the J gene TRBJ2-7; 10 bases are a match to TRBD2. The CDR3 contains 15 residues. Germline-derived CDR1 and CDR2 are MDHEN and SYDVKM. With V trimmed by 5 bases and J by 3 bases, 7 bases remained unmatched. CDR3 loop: CASSLGASGGYEQYF. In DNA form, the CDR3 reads TGTGCCAGCAGTCTCGGGGCTAGCGGGGGCTACGAGCAGTACTTC.

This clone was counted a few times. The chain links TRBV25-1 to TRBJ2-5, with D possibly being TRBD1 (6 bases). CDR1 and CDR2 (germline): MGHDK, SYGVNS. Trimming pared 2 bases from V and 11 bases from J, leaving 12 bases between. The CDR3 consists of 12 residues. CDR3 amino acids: CASSENSGEQYF. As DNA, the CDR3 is TGTGCCAGCAGTGAAAATTCAGGGGAGCAGTACTTC.

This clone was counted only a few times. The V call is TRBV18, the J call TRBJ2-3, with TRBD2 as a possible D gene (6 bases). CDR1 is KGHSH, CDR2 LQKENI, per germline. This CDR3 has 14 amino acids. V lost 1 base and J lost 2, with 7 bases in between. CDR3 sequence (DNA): TGTGCCAGCTCACCACTAGCGGTCACAGATACGCAGTATTTT. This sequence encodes CASSPLAVTDTQYF.

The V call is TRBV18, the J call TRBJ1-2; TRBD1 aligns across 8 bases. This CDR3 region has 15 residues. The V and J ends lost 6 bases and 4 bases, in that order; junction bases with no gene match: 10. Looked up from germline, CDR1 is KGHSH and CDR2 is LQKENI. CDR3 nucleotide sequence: TGTGCCAGCTCTCTGGACAGGGTAAACCGCTATGGCTACACCTTC. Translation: CASSLDRVNRYGYTF.

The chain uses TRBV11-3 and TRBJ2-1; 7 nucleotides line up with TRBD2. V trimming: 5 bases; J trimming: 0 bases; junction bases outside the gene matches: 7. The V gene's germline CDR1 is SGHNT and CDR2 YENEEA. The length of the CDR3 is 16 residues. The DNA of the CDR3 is TGTGCCAGCAGCCCCCCCGGGGGGAGCTCCTACAATGAGCAGTTCTTC. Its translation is CASSPPGGSSYNEQFF. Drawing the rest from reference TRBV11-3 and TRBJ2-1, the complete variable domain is EAGVVQSPRYKIIEKKQPVAFWCNPISGHNTLYWYLQNLGQGPELLIRYENEEAVDDSQLPKDRFSAERLKGVDSTLKIQPAELGDSAVYLCASSPPGGSSYNEQFFGPGTRLTVL.

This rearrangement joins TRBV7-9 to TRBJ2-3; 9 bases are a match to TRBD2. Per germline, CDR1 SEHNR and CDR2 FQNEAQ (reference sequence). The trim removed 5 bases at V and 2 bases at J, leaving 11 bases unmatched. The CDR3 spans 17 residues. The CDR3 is CASSLLGRGGFTDTQYF. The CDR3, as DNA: TGTGCCAGCAGCCTTCTCGGGCGGGGGGGTTTCACAGATACGCAGTATTTT.

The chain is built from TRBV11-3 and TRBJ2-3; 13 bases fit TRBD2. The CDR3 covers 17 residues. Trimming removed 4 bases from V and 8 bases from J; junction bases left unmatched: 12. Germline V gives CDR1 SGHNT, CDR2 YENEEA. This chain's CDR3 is CASSSPGLAGHPGTQYF. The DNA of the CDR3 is TGTGCCAGCAGCTCCCCGGGACTAGCGGGGCACCCGGGTACGCAGTATTTT.

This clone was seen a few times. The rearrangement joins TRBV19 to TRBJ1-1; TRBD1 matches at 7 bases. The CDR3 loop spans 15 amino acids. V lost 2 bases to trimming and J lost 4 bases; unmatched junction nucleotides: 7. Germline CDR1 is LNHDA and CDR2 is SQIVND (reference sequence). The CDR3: CASSISQGVITEAFF. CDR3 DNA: TGTGCCAGTAGTATATCCCAGGGGGTTATCACTGAAGCTTTCTTT.

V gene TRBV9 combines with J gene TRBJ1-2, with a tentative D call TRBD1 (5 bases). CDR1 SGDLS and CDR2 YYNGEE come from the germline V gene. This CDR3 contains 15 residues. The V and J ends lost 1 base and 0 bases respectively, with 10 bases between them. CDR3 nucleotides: TGTGCCAGCAGCGTAACAGGCCAAGCTAACTATGGCTACACCTTC. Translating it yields CASSVTGQANYGYTF. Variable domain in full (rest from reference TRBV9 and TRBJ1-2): DSGVTQTPKHLITATGQRVTLRCSPRSGDLSVYWYQQSLDQGLQFLIQYYNGEERAKGNILERFSAQQFPDLHSELNLSSLELGDSALYFCASSVTGQANYGYTFGSGTRLTVV.

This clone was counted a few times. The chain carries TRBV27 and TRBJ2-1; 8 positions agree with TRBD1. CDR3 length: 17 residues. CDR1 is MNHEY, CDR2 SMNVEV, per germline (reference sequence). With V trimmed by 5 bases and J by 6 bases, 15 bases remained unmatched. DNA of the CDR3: TGTGCCAGCAGTCCCCACGTCTGGACAGGGCTCATCAATGAGCAGTTCTTC. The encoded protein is CASSPHVWTGLINEQFF.